This T cell receptor (beta chain) was obtained from a study of response to subunit inactivated influenza vaccine. Whole-study findings and limits: There was a suggestion from the authors that each seasonal influenza vaccination recruits few new T cells.

MiXCR, run by TCRdb on the RT-PCR reads, gives a single entry per CDR3 protein. The data show approximately 480,000 distinct CDR3 sequences, with 10% to 11% seen just once and about 12% held by the top ten. A few counts support this clonotype. Its antigen is currently unknown. Trimming removed 4 bases at V and 3 bases at J, with 17 bases between. The CDR3 is 16 residues long. Looked up from germline, CDR1 is MNHEY and CDR2 is SVGEGT. This sequence joins TRBV6-2 or TRBV6-3 and TRBJ2-3; D remains ambiguous. The sample was PBMCs from blood, taken roughly 47 days after vaccination. This TCR came from a man aged 45-60 years who received an inactivated influenza vaccine. The DNA of the CDR3 is TGTGCCAGCAGTTTCCTACTACTCGGTCCGACAGATACGCAGTATTTT. Its protein is CASSFLLLGPTDTQYF.